The rows below give T cell receptor beta chains drawn from one sample of a study of naive and memory T cell subsets. TCRdb redid the calling of the UMI-ligation and nested PCR reads with MiXCR, one entry per CDR3 protein. The table lists around 110,000 distinct CDR3 sequences, 35% to 40% of them singletons. The specimen was central memory CD4+ T cells from blood. The origin of the receptors is a human donor in good health. Each CDR3 is given with its conserved first and last residue.

j_gene | v_gene | CDR3aa
TRBJ2-1 | TRBV9 | CASSVEAGGLDNEQFF
TRBJ2-1 | TRBV14 | CASSQAPPQGHEQFF
TRBJ2-7 | TRBV7-2 | CASGSLERPPYEQYF
TRBJ2-1 | TRBV5-1 | CASINKGVGQGTEQFF
TRBJ2-1 | TRBV11-2 | CASSFNRNNNNEQFF
TRBJ1-1 | TRBV20-1 | CSASSGTGKAFF
TRBJ2-1 | TRBV20-1 | CSARHSGRAVNEQFF
TRBJ2-1 | TRBV6-1 | CASSELTSGRNEQFF
TRBJ1-2 | TRBV28 | CASLGGRGYGYTF
TRBJ2-1 | TRBV29-1 | CSVDPRGGNNEQFF
TRBJ2-5 | TRBV5-4 | CASSLPRASGWGETQYF
TRBJ2-4 | TRBV7-2 | CASSATYLGQKNIQYF
TRBJ2-7 | TRBV20-1 | CSDRGRAYEQYF
TRBJ2-5 | TRBV27 | CASRLSRIQETQYF
TRBJ2-1 | TRBV28 | CASTGPWRGEQFF
TRBJ1-2 | TRBV12-3/TRBV12-4 | CASISGGVLGGYTF
TRBJ2-3 | TRBV27 | CASRRTGTSGTRSTDTQYF
TRBJ2-7 | TRBV7-8 | CASSLGTGTSGYEQYF
TRBJ1-2 | TRBV30 | CAWSVQWGSYGYTF
TRBJ2-5 | TRBV29-1 | CSVGDGWETQYF
TRBJ2-5 | TRBV5-1 | CAGSFDRETQYF
TRBJ2-3 | TRBV30 | CAWSPNTDTQYF
TRBJ2-3 | TRBV20-1 | CSARFSSGDTQYF
TRBJ1-1 | TRBV11-2 | CASSTHQGGTVNTEAFF
TRBJ1-1 | TRBV5-5 | CASSLADHAEAFF
TRBJ2-5 | TRBV20-1 | CSVPDTLGWTQYF
TRBJ1-4 | TRBV7-8 | CASSSPQGSGDRNEKLFF
TRBJ2-1 | TRBV12-3/TRBV12-4 | CASSLARQGADEQFF